Listed here is a single T cell receptor beta chain. CDR3 length: 15 residues. J was trimmed by 1 base and V by 1 base; bases with no gene match: 4. CDR1 and CDR2 from the germline V gene are SGHRS and YFSETQ. The entry originates in a study of OX40 agonist ivuxolimab in advanced cancers. Overall study: Patients treated during dose escalation were battling hepatocellular carcinoma, melanoma, renal cell or head and neck cancer. Enrollees could have had prior anti-PD-1, anti-PD-L1 or anti-CTLA-4 therapy, which approximately 38% had received. Two cutaneous melanoma patients and one hepatocellular carcinoma patient, three in all, had partial responses.

The data were produced by immunoSEQ multiplex PCR, yet TCRdb's version contains in-frame clones alone and is incomplete. Of approximately 60,000 clones in the sample, about nine tenths were seen once. V gene TRBV5-1 combines with J gene TRBJ2-5, with 7 positions matching TRBD2. The TCR was taken from an adult with an advanced solid tumor such as melanoma, head and neck, liver or kidney cancer. The sequencing here drew on CD4+ or CD8+ T cells sorted from blood, taken in a trial of the OX40 agonist ivuxolimab. The CDR3 DNA reads TGCGCCAGCAGCTTGCAAGCGGGGTCCCAAGAGACCCAGTACTTC. Translated, it gives CASSLQAGSQETQYF. The complete variable domain, with remaining parts taken from reference TRBV5-1 and TRBJ2-5, reads KAGVTQTPRYLIKTRGQQVTLSCSPISGHRSVSWYQQTPGQGLQFLFEYFSETQRNKGNFPGRFSGRQFSNSRSEMNVSTLELGDSALYLCASSLQAGSQETQYFGPGTRLLVL.